This T cell receptor beta chain derives from a study of post-analysis software for immune sequencing data. The overall study: Recorded disease courses covered relapsing-remitting, secondary progressive and progressive-relapsing multiple sclerosis. Some patients had no subtype annotation. Points from the study as a whole: Five or six TRBV segments were significantly more frequent in patients than in controls. TRBV5-6, TRBV5-1 and TRBV20-1 were among these segments. Batch-matched samples strongly co-clustered by F measure. Controls showed significantly higher normalized Chao1 diversity than did multiple sclerosis patients.

On this clonotype: The antigen remains unidentified.

Germline V gene lookup returns CDR1 LGHNA and CDR2 YNFKEQ. The CDR3 is 15 amino acids. J lost 6 bases, V lost 4 bases, and 11 bases had no gene match. The library was made from cDNA and included unique molecular identifiers. From about 0.98 to 11 million T cells, about 500,000 cDNA molecules were obtained. TCRdb recomputed calls from the PCR reads with MiXCR, one row per CDR3 protein. The sample lists about 680,000 distinct CDR3 sequences; approximately 60% were seen once. Material: blood. The chain combines TRBV4-2 with TRBJ2-7; the match to TRBD2 covers 8 bases. The source of this sequence is a girl aged 2 to 10 with multiple sclerosis. The CDR3 nucleotides are TGTGCCAGCAGCCGACAAATTAGCGGGGAATCCGAGCAGTACTTC. Residues: CASSRQISGESEQYF.